This record covers a single T cell receptor (beta chain). The data were obtained in a study of OX40 agonist ivuxolimab in advanced cancers. CDR3 length: 11 amino acids. The germline V gene has CDR1 SQVTM and CDR2 ANQGSEA. With V trimmed by 6 bases and J by 5 bases, 2 bases remained unmatched. Libraries were prepared by immunoSEQ multiplex PCR; TCRdb keeps only in-frame clonotypes and omits some of them. The sample records more than 65,000 clones, about 85% being singletons. This material consisted of CD4+ or CD8+ T cells sorted from blood, taken in a trial of the OX40 agonist ivuxolimab. The sequence was obtained from an adult with an advanced solid tumor such as melanoma, head and neck, liver or kidney cancer. V gene TRBV29-1 combines with J gene TRBJ2-7, with TRBD1 matching over 9 bases. The DNA for the CDR3 is TGCAGCGTGGGGGACAGGGACGAGCAGTACTTC. This codes for CSVGDRDEQYF.